This TCR beta chain was identified during a study of monozygotic twins with inflammatory bowel disease. This CDR3 has 11 residues. Germline loops: CDR1 DFQATT, CDR2 SNEGSKA (reference sequence). Notes on the study in general: No repertoire similarity difference was seen between concordant and discordant twins; power was possibly limited.

After re-calling the 5' RACE reads, TCRdb lists one entry per CDR3 protein, DNA absent. The sample totals fewer than 400,000 distinct CDR3 sequences. To note about this clonotype: Its antigen is unidentified.

This sequence was found in a human donor with ulcerative colitis or Crohn's disease, or a healthy co-twin of an affected twin (not recorded which). The sequenced sample was blood. The chain joins TRBV20-1 to TRBJ1-1. This CDR3 is CSARGDTEAFF.